The 21 T cell receptor beta chains listed next were all sequenced from one sample in a study of T cells in Graves' hyperthyroidism and ophthalmopathy. Amplified TCR beta CDR3 regions came from RNA transcripts. HTBI primers were employed in a first-round RT-PCR of the TCR CDR3. One entry per CDR3 protein results from TCRdb running MiXCR on the multiplex PCR reads. The repertoire holds hundreds of thousands of distinct CDR3 sequences, with about 15% as singletons. The specimen was blood. The receptors shown here come from a woman aged 45-60 years with Graves' ophthalmopathy.

The chain links TRBV5-6 to TRBJ1-6; tentatively, D is TRBD1 (5 bases). Trimming pared 10 bases from V and 9 bases from J, leaving 20 bases between. This CDR3 has 14 amino acids. The germline V gene encodes CDR1 SGHDT and CDR2 YYEEEE. The CDR3: CAGARDRRSSPLHF. The CDR3 coding sequence is TGTGCCGGCGCCAGAGACAGAAGAAGTTCACCCCTCCACTTT. Based on the CDR3 plus reference TRBV5-6 and TRBJ1-6, the full variable domain is DAGVTQSPTHLIKTRGQQVTLRCSPKSGHDTVSWYQQALGQGPQFIFQYYEEEERQRGNFPDRFSGHQFPNYSSELNVNALLLGDSALYLCAGARDRRSSPLHFGNGTRLTVT.

The rearrangement joins TRBV14 to TRBJ2-2; 9 nucleotides align to TRBD1. From germline, CDR1 is SGHDN and CDR2 FVKESK. This CDR3 region has 15 residues. V lost 3 bases to trimming and J lost 4 bases; unmatched junction nucleotides: 3. The CDR3 DNA is TGTGCCAGCAGCCAGGGGACAGGGAGCACCGGGGAGCTGTTTTTT. Encoded protein: CASSQGTGSTGELFF.

This clonotype has ten or more counts. The chain recombines TRBV20-1 with TRBJ2-5, with TRBD2 matching 10 bases. Germline trimming cut 0 bases from V and 5 bases from J; bases unmatched to any gene: 12. Germline assignment: CDR1 DFQATT and CDR2 SNEGSKA (reference sequence). The CDR3 contains 17 residues. The CDR3 reads CSARDPIASGSYETQYF. CDR3 in DNA: TGCAGTGCTAGAGATCCCATCGCTAGCGGGAGCTATGAGACCCAGTACTTC.

V is TRBV6-1 and J is TRBJ1-3; possible D gene TRBD1, 5 bases. CDR1 MNHNS and CDR2 SASEGT come from the germline V gene. Trimming left V 7 bases short and J 4 bases short, with 17 bases between. CDR3 length: 15 amino acids. CDR3 sequence reads: CASTPGGGSGNTIYF. The CDR3 DNA sequence: TGTGCCAGCACCCCCGGCGGGGGTAGCGGAAACACCATATATTTT.

At least ten counts were recorded for this clonotype. This sequence joins TRBV5-1 and TRBJ2-1; the D gene could be TRBD1 or TRBD2 (5 bases each). Trimming pared 1 base from V and 3 bases from J, leaving 14 bases between. The CDR3 is 16 residues long. Germline lookup yields CDR1 SGHRS and CDR2 YFSETQ. CDR3 DNA sequence: TGCGCCAGCAGCTTGTTTCAGGGAGAGAGCTACAATGAGCAGTTCTTC. It encodes CASSLFQGESYNEQFF.

A note on this clonotype: A much larger clone is a single base away; this may be a read error. The chain uses TRBV4-3 and TRBJ1-1; D call uncertain. From germline, CDR1 is LGHNA and CDR2 YSLEER. There are 15 residues in the CDR3. The CDR3 DNA is TGCGCCAGCAGCCAAGCTCCAGCGTTGAAAACTGAAGCTTTCTTT. Its protein product is CASSQAPALKTEAFF.

The chain uses TRBV30 and TRBJ1-4; D not resolved. Germline values: CDR1 GTSNPN, CDR2 SVGIG (reference sequence). V lost 2 bases, J lost 11 bases, and 15 bases lay in between. This CDR3 has 13 amino acids. CDR3 protein: CAWSKQRERKLFF. The CDR3 DNA reads as TGTGCCTGGAGTAAGCAAAGGGAGAGGAAACTGTTTTTT.

This clonotype was detected ten times or more. The chain employs TRBV9 and TRBJ2-1; 11 bases agree with TRBD2. The J segment lost 6 bases and the V segment lost 4 bases, leaving 18 bases of the junction unmatched. The CDR3 spans 19 residues. Germline CDR1 and CDR2: SGDLS and YYNGEE. CDR3 in DNA: TGTGCCAGCAGCCCCCAAATCGACAGGAGACTAGCGGGACCCAATGAGCAGTTCTTC. Protein product: CASSPQIDRRLAGPNEQFF.

The chain carries TRBV4-3 and TRBJ1-4; D uncertain. The germline V gene encodes CDR1 LGHNA and CDR2 YSLEER. The CDR3 is made up of 15 amino acids. V was clipped by 1 base and J by 4 bases, with 10 bases between them. The chain's CDR3 is CASSQGVHSNEKLFF. The CDR3, as DNA: TGCGCCAGCAGCCAAGGAGTACACAGTAATGAAAAACTGTTTTTT.

This clonotype was found many times. CDR3 sequence reads: CASSRHPTRRDSSYEQYF. DNA of the CDR3: TGTGCCAGCAGCCGTCACCCTACCCGGCGGGACTCCTCCTACGAGCAGTACTTC. The rearrangement joins TRBV7-2 to TRBJ2-7; TRBD2 is a possible D gene (6 bases). Germline assignment: CDR1 SGHTA and CDR2 FQGNSA. Trimming took off 5 bases at V and 0 bases at J, with 23 bases between the two ends. The CDR3 covers 18 residues.

V gene TRBV20-1 combines with J gene TRBJ1-6; the match to TRBD1 covers 7 bases. Losses at the gene ends were 0 bases for V and 4 bases for J; bases not matched to a gene: 9. The V gene's germline CDR1 is DFQATT and CDR2 SNEGSKA (reference sequence). This CDR3 contains 17 residues. CDR3 sequence (DNA): TGCAGTGCTAGAGAGCGGACAGGACAAACTTATAATTCACCCCTCCACTTT. This sequence encodes CSARERTGQTYNSPLHF.

The table lists this clonotype with many counts. The rearrangement links TRBV12-3 or TRBV12-4 to TRBJ1-1, with D maybe TRBD1 (6 bases). Trimming pared 7 bases from V and 2 bases from J, leaving 14 bases between. This CDR3 spans 14 amino acids. CDR3 in DNA: TGTGCCAGCACCCGAATAGGGGGAAACACTGAAGCTTTCTTT. Its protein product is CASTRIGGNTEAFF.

This clonotype was picked up a small number of times. The rearrangement uses TRBV28 and TRBJ2-1, with D possibly matching TRBD2 (5 bases). The V end lost 5 bases, the J end lost 3 bases, and 14 bases lay between the germline ends. The CDR3 sequence is 15 residues long. Germline V gene data show CDR1 as MDHEN and CDR2 as SYDVKM. The chain's CDR3 is CASSAIFGLYNEQFF. CDR3 sequence (DNA): TGTGCCAGCAGTGCTATCTTTGGACTCTACAATGAGCAGTTCTTC.

Regarding this clonotype: The junction differs from germline at one of its ends, possibly a read error. This chain joins TRBV15 and TRBJ1-5; no clear D gene. This CDR3 is built from 15 residues. CDR1 is LNHNV, CDR2 YYDKDF, per germline (reference sequence). The CDR3 DNA reads TGTGCCACCAGCAATTGGAGGTCTAGCAATCATCCCCAGCATTTT. Its translation is CATSNWRSSNHPQHF.

This clonotype was seen at least ten times. The J gene is TRBJ2-3, the V gene TRBV30; D might be TRBD2 (5 bases). This CDR3 has 12 amino acids. In germline, CDR1 is GTSNPN, CDR2 SVGIG (reference sequence). Trimming pared 3 bases from V and 5 bases from J, leaving 9 bases between. The CDR3 DNA sequence: TGTGCCTGGAGGGCTAGCTTAGATACGCAGTATTTT. Amino acid sequence: CAWRASLDTQYF.

In this sample, this clonotype turned up once. This may stem from a read error, because a much larger clone lies one nucleotide away. The chain joins TRBV7-9 to TRBJ2-7; 13 bases fit TRBD2. Trimming at V came to 5 bases and at J to 6 bases, leaving 10 bases not matched to a gene. Germline values: CDR1 SEHNR, CDR2 FQNEAQ (reference sequence). The CDR3 is 16 amino acids. This CDR3 reads CASSLGLAGVSREQYF. The CDR3, as DNA: TGTGCCAGCAGCCTCGGACTAGCGGGAGTCTCGCGCGAGCAGTACTTC.

The chain is built from TRBV30 and TRBJ2-1; 9 nucleotides line up with TRBD2. J lost 2 bases, V lost 2 bases, and 1 base had no gene match. There are 14 residues in the CDR3. Germline CDR1 and CDR2: GTSNPN and SVGIG (reference sequence). The CDR3 loop is CAWSTSGPYNEQFF. CDR3 DNA: TGTGCCTGGAGTACTAGCGGGCCCTACAATGAGCAGTTCTTC.

This clonotype showed up just a few times. A single base separates this from a much larger clone, so it may be a read error. This sequence joins TRBV10-3 and TRBJ2-3, with 13 positions matching TRBD2. J gave up 2 bases and V 7 bases, and 6 bases lay outside the gene matches. From germline, CDR1 is ENHRY and CDR2 SYGVKD. The CDR3 consists of 16 residues. CDR3 nucleotide sequence: TGTGCCATCATGGACGGACTAGCGGGAGACACAGATACGCAGTATTTT. Translation: CAIMDGLAGDTDTQYF.

This clonotype came up many times. The V call is TRBV12-3 or TRBV12-4, the J call TRBJ1-5, with 8 bases matching TRBD1. The trim removed 5 bases at V and 5 bases at J, leaving 2 bases unmatched. This CDR3 comprises 13 residues. In nucleotides, the CDR3 is TGTGCCAGCAGTCGACAGGGGCATCAGCCCCAGCATTTT. Protein sequence: CASSRQGHQPQHF.

This chain connects TRBV15 to TRBJ2-5; TRBD1 matches 9 bases. This CDR3 is built from 14 residues. With 8 bases clipped from V and 5 bases from J, the junction kept 9 bases outside the gene matches. Germline-derived CDR1 and CDR2 are LNHNV and YYDKDF (reference sequence). CDR3 region: CATGPTGGGETQYF. CDR3 bases: TGTGCCACCGGACCAACAGGGGGCGGCGAGACCCAGTACTTC.

Concerning this clonotype itself: One end of the junction does not line up with germline, which may come from a read error. The genes are TRBV27 and TRBJ1-2, with TRBD1 as a possible D gene (5 bases). This CDR3 has 13 residues. The V gene's germline CDR1 is MNHEY and CDR2 SMNVEV (reference sequence). DNA for the CDR3: TGTGCCTGCAGTTTAGGGGCAAGTAGTGGCTACACCTTC. Its translation is CACSLGASSGYTF.